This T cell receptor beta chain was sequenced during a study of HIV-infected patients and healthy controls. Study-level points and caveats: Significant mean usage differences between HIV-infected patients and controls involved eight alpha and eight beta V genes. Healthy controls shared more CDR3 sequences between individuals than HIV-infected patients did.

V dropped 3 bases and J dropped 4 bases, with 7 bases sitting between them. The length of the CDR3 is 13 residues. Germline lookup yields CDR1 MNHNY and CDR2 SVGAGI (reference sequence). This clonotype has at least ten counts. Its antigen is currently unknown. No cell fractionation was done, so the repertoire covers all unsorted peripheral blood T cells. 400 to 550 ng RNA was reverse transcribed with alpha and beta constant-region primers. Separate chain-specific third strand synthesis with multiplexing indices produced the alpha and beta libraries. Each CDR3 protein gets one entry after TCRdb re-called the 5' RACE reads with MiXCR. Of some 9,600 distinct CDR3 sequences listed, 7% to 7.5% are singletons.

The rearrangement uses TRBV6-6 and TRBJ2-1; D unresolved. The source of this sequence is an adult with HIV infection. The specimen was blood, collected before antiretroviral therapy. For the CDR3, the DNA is TGTGCCAGCAGTTATGGGATTTACAATGAGCAGTTCTTC. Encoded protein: CASSYGIYNEQFF.